The T cell receptor (beta chain) described here comes from a study of blood T cell repertoires in COVID-19. Study information: Acute and convalescent COVID-19 specimens originated in the United States, Italy and Spain.

Between the trimmed V and J ends, which lost 6 bases and 8 bases, there was a span of 10 bases. The CDR3 runs 12 residues. This clone was seen more than once but under ten times. Some clones are missing from TCRdb's copy, which holds only in-frame ones; the method was immunoSEQ multiplex PCR. The data show approximately 98,000 clones, just over 70% seen once. The chain has TRBV12-3 or TRBV12-4 and TRBJ1-4, with D uncertain. The sample comprised peripheral blood. The TCR originated in a woman in her 40s with acute or convalescent COVID-19. The chain's CDR3 is CASSPSSEKLFF. As DNA, the CDR3 is TGTGCCAGCAGCCCCAGTTCAGAAAAACTGTTTTTT.